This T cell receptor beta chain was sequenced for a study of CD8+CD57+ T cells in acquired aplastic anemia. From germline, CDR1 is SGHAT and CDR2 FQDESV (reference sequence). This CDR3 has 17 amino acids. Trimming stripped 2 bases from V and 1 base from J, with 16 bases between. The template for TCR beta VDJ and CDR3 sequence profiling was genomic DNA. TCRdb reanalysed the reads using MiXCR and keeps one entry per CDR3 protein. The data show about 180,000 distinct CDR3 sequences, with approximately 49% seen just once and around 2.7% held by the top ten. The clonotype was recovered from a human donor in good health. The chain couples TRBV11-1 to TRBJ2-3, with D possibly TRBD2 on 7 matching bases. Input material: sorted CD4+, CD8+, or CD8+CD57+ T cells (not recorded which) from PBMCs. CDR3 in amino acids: CASSLPEGGGGTDTQYF. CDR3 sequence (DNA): TGTGCCAGCAGCTTACCTGAAGGCGGGGGCGGCACAGATACGCAGTATTTT.